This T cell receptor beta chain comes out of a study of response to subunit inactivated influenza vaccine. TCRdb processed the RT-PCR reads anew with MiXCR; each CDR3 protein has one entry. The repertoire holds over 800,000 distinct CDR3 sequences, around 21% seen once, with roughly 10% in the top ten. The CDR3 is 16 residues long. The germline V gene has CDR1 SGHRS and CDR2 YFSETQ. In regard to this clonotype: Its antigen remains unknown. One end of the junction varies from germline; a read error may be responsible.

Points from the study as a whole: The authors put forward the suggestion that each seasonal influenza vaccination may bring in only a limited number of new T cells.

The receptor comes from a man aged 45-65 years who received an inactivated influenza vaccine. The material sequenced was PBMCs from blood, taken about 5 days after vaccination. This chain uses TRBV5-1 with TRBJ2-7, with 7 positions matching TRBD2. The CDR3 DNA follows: TGCGCCAGCAGCTTGGTGGTCGGGACTACTTCCTCCGAGCAGTACTTC. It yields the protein CASSLVVGTTSSEQYF.